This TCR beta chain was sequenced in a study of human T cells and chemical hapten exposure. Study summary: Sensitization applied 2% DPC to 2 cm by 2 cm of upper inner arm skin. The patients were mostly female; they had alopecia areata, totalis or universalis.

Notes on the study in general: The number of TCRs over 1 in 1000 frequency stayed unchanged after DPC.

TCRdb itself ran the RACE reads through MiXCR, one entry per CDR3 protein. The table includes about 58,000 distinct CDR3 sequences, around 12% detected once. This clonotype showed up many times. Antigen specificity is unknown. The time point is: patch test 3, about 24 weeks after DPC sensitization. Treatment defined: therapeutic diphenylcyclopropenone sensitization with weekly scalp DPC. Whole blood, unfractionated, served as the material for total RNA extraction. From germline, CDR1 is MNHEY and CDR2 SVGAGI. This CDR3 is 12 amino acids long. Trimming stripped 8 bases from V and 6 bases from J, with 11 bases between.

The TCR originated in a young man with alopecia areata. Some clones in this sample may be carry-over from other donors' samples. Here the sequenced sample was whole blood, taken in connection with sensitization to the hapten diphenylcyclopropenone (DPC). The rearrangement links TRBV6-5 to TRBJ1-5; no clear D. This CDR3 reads CASGEGIQPQHF. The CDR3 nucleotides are TGTGCCAGCGGTGAGGGAATTCAGCCCCAGCATTTT.